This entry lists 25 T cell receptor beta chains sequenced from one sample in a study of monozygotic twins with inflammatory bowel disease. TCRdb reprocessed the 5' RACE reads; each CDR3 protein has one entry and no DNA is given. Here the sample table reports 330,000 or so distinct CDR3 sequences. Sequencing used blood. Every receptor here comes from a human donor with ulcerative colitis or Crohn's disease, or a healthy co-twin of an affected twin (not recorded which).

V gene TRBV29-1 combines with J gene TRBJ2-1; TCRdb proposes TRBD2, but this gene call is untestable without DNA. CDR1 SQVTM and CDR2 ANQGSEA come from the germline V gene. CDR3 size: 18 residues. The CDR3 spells CSVEGGSIAGRTGNEQFF.

This CDR3 reads CSARASYQRGGTNYTDTQYF. V gene TRBV20-1 combines with J gene TRBJ2-3; the TCRdb D gene call, TRBD2, has no DNA to confirm it. Per germline, CDR1 DFQATT and CDR2 SNEGSKA (reference sequence). The CDR3 spans 20 residues.

The chain's CDR3 is CSAGTGLTEAFF. The chain recombines TRBV29-1 with TRBJ1-1; the TRBD1 assignment by TCRdb is unverifiable without DNA. Germline assignment: CDR1 SQVTM and CDR2 ANQGSEA. This CDR3 has 12 amino acids.

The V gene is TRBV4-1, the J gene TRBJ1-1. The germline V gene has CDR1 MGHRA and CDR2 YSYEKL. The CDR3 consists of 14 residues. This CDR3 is CASSQDISFGEAFF.

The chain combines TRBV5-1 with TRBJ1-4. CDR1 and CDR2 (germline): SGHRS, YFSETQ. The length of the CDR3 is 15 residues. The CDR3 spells CASRTLQGLNEKLFF.

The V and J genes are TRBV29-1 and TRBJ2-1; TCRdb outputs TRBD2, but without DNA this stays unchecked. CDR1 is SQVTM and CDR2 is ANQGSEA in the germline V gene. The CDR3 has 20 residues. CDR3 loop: CSVERGVLAGGLTSYNEQFF.

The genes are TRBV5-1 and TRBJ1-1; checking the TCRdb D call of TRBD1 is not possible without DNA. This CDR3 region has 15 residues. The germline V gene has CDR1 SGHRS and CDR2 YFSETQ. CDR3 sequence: CASSHRALSNTEAFF.

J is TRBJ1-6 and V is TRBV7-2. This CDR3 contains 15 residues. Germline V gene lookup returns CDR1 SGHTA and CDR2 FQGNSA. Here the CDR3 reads CASSLKSSYNSPLHF.

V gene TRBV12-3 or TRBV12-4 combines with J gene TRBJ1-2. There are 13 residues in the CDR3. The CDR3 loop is CASSFGELGGYTF.

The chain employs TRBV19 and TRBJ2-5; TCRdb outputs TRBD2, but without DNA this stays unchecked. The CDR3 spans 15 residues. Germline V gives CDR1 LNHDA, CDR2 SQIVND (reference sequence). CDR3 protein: CASSIIGTFQETQYF.

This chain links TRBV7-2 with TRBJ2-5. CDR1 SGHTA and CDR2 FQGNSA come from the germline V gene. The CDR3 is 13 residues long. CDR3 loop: CASSLSAQETQYF.

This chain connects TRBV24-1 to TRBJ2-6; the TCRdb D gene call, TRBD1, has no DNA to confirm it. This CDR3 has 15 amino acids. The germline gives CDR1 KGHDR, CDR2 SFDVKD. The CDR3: CATQGREAGANVLTF.

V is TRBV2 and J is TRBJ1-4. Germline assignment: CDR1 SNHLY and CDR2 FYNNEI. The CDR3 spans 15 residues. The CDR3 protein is CASERQPALNEKLFF.

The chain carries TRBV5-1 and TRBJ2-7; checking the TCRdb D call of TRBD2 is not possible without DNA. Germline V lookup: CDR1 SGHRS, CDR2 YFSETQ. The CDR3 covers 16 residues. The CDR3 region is CASSSGPGTSSYEQYF.

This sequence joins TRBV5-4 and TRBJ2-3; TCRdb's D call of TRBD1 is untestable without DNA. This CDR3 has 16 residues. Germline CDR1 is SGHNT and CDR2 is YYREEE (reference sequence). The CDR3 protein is CASSLGGTGSTDTQYF.

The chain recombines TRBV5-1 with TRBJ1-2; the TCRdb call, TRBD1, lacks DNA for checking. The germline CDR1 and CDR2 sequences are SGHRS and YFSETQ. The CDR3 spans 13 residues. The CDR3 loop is CASRQGQAFGYTF. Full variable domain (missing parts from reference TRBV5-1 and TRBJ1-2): KAGVTQTPRYLIKTRGQQVTLSCSPISGHRSVSWYQQTPGQGLQFLFEYFSETQRNKGNFPGRFSGRQFSNSRSEMNVSTLELGDSALYLCASRQGQAFGYTFGSGTRLTVV.

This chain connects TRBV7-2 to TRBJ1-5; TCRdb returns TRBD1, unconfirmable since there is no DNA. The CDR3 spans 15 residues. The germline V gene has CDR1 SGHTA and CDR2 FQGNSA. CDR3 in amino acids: CASSLARTGDQPQHF. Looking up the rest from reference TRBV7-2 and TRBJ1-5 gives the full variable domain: GAGVSQSPSNKVTEKGKDVELRCDPISGHTALYWYRQSLGQGLEFLIYFQGNSAPDKSGLPSDRFSAERTGGSVSTLTIQRTQQEDSAVYLCASSLARTGDQPQHFGDGTRLSIL.

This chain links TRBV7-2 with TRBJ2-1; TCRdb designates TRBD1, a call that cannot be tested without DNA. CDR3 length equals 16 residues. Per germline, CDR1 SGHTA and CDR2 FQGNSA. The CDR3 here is CASRAQGSLVYNEQFF.

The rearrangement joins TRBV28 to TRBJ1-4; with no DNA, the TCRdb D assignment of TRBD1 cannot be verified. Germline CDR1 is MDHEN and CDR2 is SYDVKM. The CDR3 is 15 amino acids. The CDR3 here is CASSAPRGRDEKLFF.

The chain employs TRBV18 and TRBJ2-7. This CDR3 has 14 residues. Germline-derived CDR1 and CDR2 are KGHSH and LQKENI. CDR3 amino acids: CASSPRGARYEQYF.

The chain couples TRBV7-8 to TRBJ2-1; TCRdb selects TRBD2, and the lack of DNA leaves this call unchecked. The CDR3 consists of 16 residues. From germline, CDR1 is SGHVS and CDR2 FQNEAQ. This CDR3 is CASSYTLAGVFNEQFF.

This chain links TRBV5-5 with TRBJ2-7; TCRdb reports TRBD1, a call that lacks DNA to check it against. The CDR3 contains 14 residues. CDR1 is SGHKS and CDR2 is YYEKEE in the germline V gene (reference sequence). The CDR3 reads CASSPGAGTYEQYF.

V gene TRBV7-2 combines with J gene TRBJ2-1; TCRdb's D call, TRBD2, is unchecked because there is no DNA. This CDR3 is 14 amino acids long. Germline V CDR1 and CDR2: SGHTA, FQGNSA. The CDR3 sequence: CASSPGLSRNEQFF.

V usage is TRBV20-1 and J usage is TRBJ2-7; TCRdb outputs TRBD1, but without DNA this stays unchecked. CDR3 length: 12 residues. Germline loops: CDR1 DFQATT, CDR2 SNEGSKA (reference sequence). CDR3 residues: CSAADRGYEQYF.

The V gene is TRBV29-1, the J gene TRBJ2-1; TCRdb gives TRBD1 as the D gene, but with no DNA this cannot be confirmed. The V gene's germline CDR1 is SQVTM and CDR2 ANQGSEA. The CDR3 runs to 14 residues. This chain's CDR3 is CSGHRGGSYNEQFF.